The rows below give T cell receptor beta chains drawn from one sample of a study of regulatory T cells in long-lasting Graves disease. TCRdb analysed the multiplex PCR reads with MiXCR anew, one entry per CDR3 protein. This repertoire shows around 420,000 distinct CDR3 sequences, about a sixth found once; its top ten account for 22%. This material consisted of peripheral blood mononuclear cells (PBMCs), taken at new diagnosis, from a patient treated with antithyroid drugs. These receptors were taken from a female donor with Graves disease. The CDR3 runs from the conserved cysteine through the conserved F or W. Each record gives: V gene, CDR3 protein.

v_gene: TRBV12-3/TRBV12-4; CDR3aa: CASSQQKYQETQYF
v_gene: TRBV5-1; CDR3aa: CASSGGLAGRNEQFF
v_gene: TRBV2; CDR3aa: CASSVRRGGPDAQYF
v_gene: TRBV12-3/TRBV12-4; CDR3aa: CASSTFRATGELFF
v_gene: TRBV7-2; CDR3aa: CASSPMPGGLNEQFF
v_gene: TRBV2; CDR3aa: CASSELAGGPVEQYF
v_gene: TRBV19; CDR3aa: CASSSKGSLGPQHF
v_gene: TRBV12-3/TRBV12-4; CDR3aa: CASEGWGQGGYGYTF
v_gene: TRBV20-1; CDR3aa: CSALVGGSTDTQYF
v_gene: TRBV9; CDR3aa: CASSVASGSGTDTQYF
v_gene: TRBV5-6; CDR3aa: CASSWGGETTGYTF
v_gene: TRBV7-2; CDR3aa: CASSLGASGRAYEQYF
v_gene: TRBV3-1; CDR3aa: CASSQAQGHTGYTF
v_gene: TRBV24-1; CDR3aa: CATSNFGQGGIYGYTF
v_gene: TRBV20-1; CDR3aa: CSARLAGVGNEQFF
v_gene: TRBV7-9; CDR3aa: CASSAKYEQYF
v_gene: TRBV20-1; CDR3aa: CSARQLAGGLYEQYF
v_gene: TRBV9; CDR3aa: CASSVGGTSGQETQYF
v_gene: TRBV29-1; CDR3aa: CSVADRLANEQFF
v_gene: TRBV18; CDR3aa: CASSPQGTLANVLTF
v_gene: TRBV2; CDR3aa: CASTIKEAFF
v_gene: TRBV12-3/TRBV12-4; CDR3aa: CASSLNRAGPLTDTQYF
v_gene: TRBV19; CDR3aa: CASSMSGGARVGNIQYF
v_gene: TRBV28; CDR3aa: CASSQLAGEDTQCF
v_gene: TRBV7-7; CDR3aa: CASSPTSGRYGELFF
v_gene: TRBV19; CDR3aa: CASSIFVRGTGLSEQYF
v_gene: TRBV4-2; CDR3aa: CASSQDRSYEQYF
v_gene: TRBV10-3; CDR3aa: CAISRDVRRSGELFF
v_gene: TRBV12-3/TRBV12-4; CDR3aa: CASSLAGRGISYEQYF
v_gene: TRBV28; CDR3aa: CASSFVLPGSYEQYF
v_gene: TRBV12-5; CDR3aa: CASGWVLRAGGGNEQFF
v_gene: TRBV3-1; CDR3aa: CASSQDRAARTQYF
v_gene: TRBV15; CDR3aa: CATSAPSRPDSNYGYTF
v_gene: TRBV10-1; CDR3aa: CASSQFDRGNGYTF
v_gene: TRBV10-2; CDR3aa: CASRGGQGRQPQHF
v_gene: TRBV12-3/TRBV12-4; CDR3aa: CASSPYTEAFF
v_gene: TRBV19; CDR3aa: CASRAGGDPTDTQYF
v_gene: TRBV27; CDR3aa: CASSSGTSGTARYF
v_gene: TRBV20-1; CDR3aa: CSARSLTESYEQYF